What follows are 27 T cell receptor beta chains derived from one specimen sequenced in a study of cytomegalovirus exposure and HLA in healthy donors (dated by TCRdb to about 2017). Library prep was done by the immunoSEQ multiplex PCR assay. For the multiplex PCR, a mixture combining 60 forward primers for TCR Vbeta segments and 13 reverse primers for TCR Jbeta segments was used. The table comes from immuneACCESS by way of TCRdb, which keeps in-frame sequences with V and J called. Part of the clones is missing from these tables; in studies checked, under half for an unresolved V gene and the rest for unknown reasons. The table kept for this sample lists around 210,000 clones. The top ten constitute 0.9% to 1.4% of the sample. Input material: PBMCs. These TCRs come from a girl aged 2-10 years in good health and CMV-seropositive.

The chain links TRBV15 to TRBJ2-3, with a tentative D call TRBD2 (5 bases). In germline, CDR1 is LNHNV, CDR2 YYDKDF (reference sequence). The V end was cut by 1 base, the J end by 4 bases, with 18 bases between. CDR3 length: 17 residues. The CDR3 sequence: CATSRGGGGVLSDTQYF. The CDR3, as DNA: TGTGCCACCAGCAGAGGTGGAGGTGGGGTTCTCTCAGATACGCAGTATTTT.

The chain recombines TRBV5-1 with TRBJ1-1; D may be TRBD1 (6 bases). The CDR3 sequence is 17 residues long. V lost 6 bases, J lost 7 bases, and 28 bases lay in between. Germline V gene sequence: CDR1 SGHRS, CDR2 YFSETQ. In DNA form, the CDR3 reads TGCGCCAGCAACCGCCCCGCGTCTGGACAGCAAAAAGTTGAAGCTTTCTTT. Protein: CASNRPASGQQKVEAFF.

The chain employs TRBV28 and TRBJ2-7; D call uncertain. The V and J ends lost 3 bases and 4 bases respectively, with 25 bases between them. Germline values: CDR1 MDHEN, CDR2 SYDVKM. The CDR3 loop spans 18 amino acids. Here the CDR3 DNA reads TGTGCCAGCAGTTTCACCTGGAGAACCCCCTTGGCCTTTTACGAGCAGTACTTC. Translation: CASSFTWRTPLAFYEQYF.

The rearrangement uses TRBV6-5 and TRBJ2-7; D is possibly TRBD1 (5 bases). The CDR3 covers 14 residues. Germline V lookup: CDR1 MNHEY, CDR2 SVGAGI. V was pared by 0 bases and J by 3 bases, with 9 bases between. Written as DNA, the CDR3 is TGTGCCAGCAGTTACTCGAGCAGGGACTACGAGCAGTACTTC. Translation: CASSYSSRDYEQYF.

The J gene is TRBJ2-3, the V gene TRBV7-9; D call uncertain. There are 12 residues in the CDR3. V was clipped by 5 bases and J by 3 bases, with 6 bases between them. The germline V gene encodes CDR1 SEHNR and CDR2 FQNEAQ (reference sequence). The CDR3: CASSRETDTQYF. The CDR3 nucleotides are TGTGCCAGCAGCAGAGAAACAGATACGCAGTATTTT.

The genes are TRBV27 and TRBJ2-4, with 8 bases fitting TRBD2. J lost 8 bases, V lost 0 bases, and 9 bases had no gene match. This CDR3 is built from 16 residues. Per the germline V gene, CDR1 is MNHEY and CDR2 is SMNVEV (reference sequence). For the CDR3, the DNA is TGTGCCAGCAGTTTATCCGGGAGGGCCCGGTTAGACATTCAGTACTTC. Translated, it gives CASSLSGRARLDIQYF.

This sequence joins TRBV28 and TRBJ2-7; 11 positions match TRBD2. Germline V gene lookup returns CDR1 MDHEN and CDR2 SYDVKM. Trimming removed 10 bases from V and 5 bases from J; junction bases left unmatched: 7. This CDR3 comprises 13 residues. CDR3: CATLSGRENEQYF. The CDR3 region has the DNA TGTGCCACGCTTAGCGGGAGGGAGAACGAGCAGTACTTC.

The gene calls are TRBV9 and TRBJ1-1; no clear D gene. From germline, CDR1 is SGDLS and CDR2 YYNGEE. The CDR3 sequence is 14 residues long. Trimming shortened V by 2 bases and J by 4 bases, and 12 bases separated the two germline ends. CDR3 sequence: CASSVRSSGTEAFF. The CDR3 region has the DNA TGTGCCAGCAGCGTGCGTTCGAGCGGCACTGAAGCTTTCTTT.

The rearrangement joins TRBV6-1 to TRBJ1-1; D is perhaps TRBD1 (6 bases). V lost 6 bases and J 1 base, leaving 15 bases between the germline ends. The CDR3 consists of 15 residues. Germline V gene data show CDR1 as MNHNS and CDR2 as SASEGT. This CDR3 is CASRILSTGNTEAFF. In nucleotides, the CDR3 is TGTGCCAGCAGGATCCTATCGACAGGGAACACTGAAGCTTTCTTT.

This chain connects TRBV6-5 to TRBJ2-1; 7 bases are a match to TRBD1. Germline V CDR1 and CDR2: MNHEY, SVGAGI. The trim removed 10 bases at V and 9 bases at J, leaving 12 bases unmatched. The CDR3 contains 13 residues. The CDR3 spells CATIREGGIEQFF. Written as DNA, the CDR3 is TGTGCCACCATAAGGGAAGGGGGCATTGAGCAGTTCTTC.

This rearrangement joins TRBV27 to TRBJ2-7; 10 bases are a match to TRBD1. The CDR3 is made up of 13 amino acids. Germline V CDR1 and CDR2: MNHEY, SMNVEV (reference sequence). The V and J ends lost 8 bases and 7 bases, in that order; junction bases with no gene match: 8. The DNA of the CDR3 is TGTGCCAGCCGGACAGGGGGGCTACGAGAGCAGTACTTC. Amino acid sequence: CASRTGGLREQYF.

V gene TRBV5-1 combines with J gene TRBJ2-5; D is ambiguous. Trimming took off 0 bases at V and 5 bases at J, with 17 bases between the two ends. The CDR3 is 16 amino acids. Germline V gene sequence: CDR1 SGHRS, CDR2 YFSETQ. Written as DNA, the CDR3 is TGCGCCAGCAGCTTGGCTTCGCAGGATCTTGATGAGACCCAGTACTTC. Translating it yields CASSLASQDLDETQYF.

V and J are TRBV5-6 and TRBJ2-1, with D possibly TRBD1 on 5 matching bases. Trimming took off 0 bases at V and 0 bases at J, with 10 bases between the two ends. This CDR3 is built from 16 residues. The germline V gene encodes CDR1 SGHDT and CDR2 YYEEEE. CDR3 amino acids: CASSLAGFLSYNEQFF. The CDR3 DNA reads TGTGCCAGCAGCTTGGCAGGGTTCCTCTCCTACAATGAGCAGTTCTTC.

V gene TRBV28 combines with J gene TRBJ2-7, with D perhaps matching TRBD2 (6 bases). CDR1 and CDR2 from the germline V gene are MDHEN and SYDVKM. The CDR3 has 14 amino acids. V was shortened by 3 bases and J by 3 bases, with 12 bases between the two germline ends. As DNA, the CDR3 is TGTGCCAGCAGTTTTATCCAGGGAGGCTACGAGCAGTACTTC. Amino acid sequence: CASSFIQGGYEQYF.

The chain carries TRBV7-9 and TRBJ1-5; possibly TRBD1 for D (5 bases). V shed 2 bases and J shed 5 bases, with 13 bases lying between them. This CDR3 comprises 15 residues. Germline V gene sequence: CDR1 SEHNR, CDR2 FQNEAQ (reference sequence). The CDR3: CASSLHPGSDQPQHF. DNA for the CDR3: TGTGCCAGCAGCTTACATCCAGGGTCCGATCAGCCCCAGCATTTT.

The CDR3 DNA sequence: TGTGCCAGCATTGGGACTAAACCCCTCGAGCAGTACTTC. Translating it yields CASIGTKPLEQYF. The V gene is TRBV6-6, the J gene TRBJ2-7, with 7 bases matching TRBD2. Germline V gene sequence: CDR1 MNHNY, CDR2 SVGAGI (reference sequence). Trimming removed 7 bases from V and 6 bases from J; junction bases left unmatched: 9. The CDR3 is 13 amino acids.

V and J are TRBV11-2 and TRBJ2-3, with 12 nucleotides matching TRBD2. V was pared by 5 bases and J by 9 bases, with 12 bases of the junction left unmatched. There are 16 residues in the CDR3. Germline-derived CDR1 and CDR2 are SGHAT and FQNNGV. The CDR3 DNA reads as TGTGCCAGCAGCCCGACTAGCGGGGGCCTGCTGGGAACGCAGTATTTT. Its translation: CASSPTSGGLLGTQYF.

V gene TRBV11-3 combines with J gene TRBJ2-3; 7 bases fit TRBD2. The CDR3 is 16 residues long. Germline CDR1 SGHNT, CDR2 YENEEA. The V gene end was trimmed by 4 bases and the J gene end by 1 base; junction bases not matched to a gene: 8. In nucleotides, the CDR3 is TGTGCCAGCAGCTACTGGGGCGGGAGCGGCACAGATACGCAGTATTTT. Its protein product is CASSYWGGSGTDTQYF.

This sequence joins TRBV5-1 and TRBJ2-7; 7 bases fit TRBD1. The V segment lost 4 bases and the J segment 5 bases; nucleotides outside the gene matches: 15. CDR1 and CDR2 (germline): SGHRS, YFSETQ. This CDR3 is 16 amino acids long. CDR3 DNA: TGCGCCAGCAGCCCCAGTCGGGTAGGGGGCCGCGACGAGCAGTACTTC. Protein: CASSPSRVGGRDEQYF.

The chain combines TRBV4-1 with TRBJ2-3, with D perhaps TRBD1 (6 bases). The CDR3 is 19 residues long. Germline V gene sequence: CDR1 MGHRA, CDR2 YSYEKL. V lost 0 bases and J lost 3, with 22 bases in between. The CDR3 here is CASSQDWAQGRGVTDTQYF. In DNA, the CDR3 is TGCGCCAGCAGCCAAGATTGGGCCCAGGGCAGGGGAGTGACAGATACGCAGTATTTT.

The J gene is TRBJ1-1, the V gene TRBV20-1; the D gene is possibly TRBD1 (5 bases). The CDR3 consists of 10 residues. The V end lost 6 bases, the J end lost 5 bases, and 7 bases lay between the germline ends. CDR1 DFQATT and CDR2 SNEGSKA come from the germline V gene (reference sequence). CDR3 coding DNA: TGCAGTGCCCGGGGGACTGAAGCTTTCTTT. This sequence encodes CSARGTEAFF.

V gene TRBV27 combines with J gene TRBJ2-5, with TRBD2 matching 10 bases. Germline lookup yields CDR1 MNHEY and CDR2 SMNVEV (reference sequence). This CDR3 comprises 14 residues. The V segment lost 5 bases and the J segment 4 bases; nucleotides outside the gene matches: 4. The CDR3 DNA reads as TGTGCCAGCAGTCAGGGACTAGCGAGAGAGACCCAGTACTTC. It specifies CASSQGLARETQYF.

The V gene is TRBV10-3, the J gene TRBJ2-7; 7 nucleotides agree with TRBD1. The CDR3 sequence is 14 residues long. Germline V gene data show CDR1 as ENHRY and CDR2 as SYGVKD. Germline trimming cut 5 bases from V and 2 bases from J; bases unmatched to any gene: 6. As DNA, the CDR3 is TGTGCCATCAGTACACCGGGACAGACCTACGAGCAGTACTTC. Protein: CAISTPGQTYEQYF.

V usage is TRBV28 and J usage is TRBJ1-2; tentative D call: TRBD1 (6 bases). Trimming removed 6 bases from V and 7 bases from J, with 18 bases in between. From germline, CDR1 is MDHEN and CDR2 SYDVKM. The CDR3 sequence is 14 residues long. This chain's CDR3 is CASSPAQGVGGYTF. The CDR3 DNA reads TGTGCCAGCAGCCCCGCACAGGGCGTGGGTGGCTACACCTTC.

CDR3 residues: CASTPKLAGPRKGDEQFF. CDR3 DNA sequence: TGCGCCAGCACCCCCAAACTAGCGGGACCCCGTAAGGGGGATGAGCAGTTCTTC. The rearrangement links TRBV5-1 to TRBJ2-1; 10 bases are a match to TRBD2. V dropped 6 bases and J dropped 8; count of bases not matched to a gene: 20. The CDR3 has 18 amino acids. Germline CDR1 SGHRS, CDR2 YFSETQ.

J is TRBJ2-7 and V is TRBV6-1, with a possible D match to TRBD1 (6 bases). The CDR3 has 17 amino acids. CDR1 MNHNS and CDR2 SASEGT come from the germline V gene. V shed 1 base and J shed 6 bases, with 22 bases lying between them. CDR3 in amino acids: CASSEGGWYRENSEQYF. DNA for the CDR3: TGTGCCAGCAGTGAAGGAGGGTGGTACAGGGAGAACAGCGAGCAGTACTTC.

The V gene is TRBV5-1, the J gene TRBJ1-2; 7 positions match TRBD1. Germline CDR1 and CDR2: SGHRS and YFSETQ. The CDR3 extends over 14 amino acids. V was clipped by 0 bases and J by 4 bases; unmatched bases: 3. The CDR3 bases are TGCGCCAGCAGCTTGGGTGGGACAGCCTATGGCTACACCTTC. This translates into CASSLGGTAYGYTF. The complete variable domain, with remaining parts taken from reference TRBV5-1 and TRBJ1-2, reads KAGVTQTPRYLIKTRGQQVTLSCSPISGHRSVSWYQQTPGQGLQFLFEYFSETQRNKGNFPGRFSGRQFSNSRSEMNVSTLELGDSALYLCASSLGGTAYGYTFGSGTRLTVV.